These 27 T cell receptor beta chains were all obtained from the same sample, sequenced in a study of blood T cell repertoires in COVID-19. Generated by immunoSEQ multiplex PCR, the TCRdb table keeps only in-frame clones and is missing some. The sample has around 58,000 clones, 70% to 90% seen once. The sequenced material came from peripheral blood. All receptors derive from a human donor in a cohort sampled during active COVID-19.

The genes are TRBV5-4 and TRBJ2-5, with D uncertain. With 2 bases removed from V and 5 bases from J, the gap between germline ends came to 16 bases. This CDR3 is built from 15 residues. CDR1 and CDR2 (germline): SGHNT, YYREEE (reference sequence). The CDR3 sequence: CASSFRRPAEETQYF. Written as DNA, the CDR3 is TGTGCCAGCAGCTTCCGGCGGCCCGCCGAGGAGACCCAGTACTTC.

The V call is TRBV6-5, the J call TRBJ1-2; D is ambiguous. The CDR3 runs 13 residues. V lost 5 bases to trimming and J lost 5 bases, with 12 bases between them. Per germline, CDR1 MNHEY and CDR2 SVGAGI. CDR3 DNA sequence: TGTGCCAGCAGTCGGATTGGAGGGTATGGCTACACCTTC. Amino acids: CASSRIGGYGYTF.

J is TRBJ1-4 and V is TRBV5-4; TRBD1 aligns across 8 bases. CDR1 and CDR2 from the germline V gene are SGHNT and YYREEE (reference sequence). J gave up 6 bases and V 5 bases, and 6 bases lay outside the gene matches. The CDR3 runs to 14 residues. In DNA form, the CDR3 reads TGTGCCAGCAGTTCCGGGACAGGAGATGAAAAACTGTTTTTT. Translating gives CASSSGTGDEKLFF.

The rearrangement uses TRBV10-3 and TRBJ1-1; 9 nucleotides align to TRBD1. The CDR3 length is 14 residues. V gave up 4 bases and J gave up 1 base; unmatched junction bases: 1. In germline, CDR1 is ENHRY, CDR2 SYGVKD. The CDR3 region is CAISVGQGNTEAFF. The CDR3 DNA reads as TGTGCCATCAGTGTGGGACAGGGGAACACTGAAGCTTTCTTT.

This clone was seen many times. V usage is TRBV2 and J usage is TRBJ2-2; no clear D. V shed 7 bases and J shed 4 bases, with 13 bases lying between them. CDR3 length: 14 residues. Looked up from germline, CDR1 is SNHLY and CDR2 is FYNNEI. Written as DNA, the CDR3 is TGTGCCAGCAACGTTGCGGTGAGCACCGGGGAGCTGTTTTTT. Residues: CASNVAVSTGELFF. Full variable domain (outside the CDR3, taken from reference TRBV2 and TRBJ2-2): EPEVTQTPSHQVTQMGQEVILRCVPISNHLYFYWYRQILGQKVEFLVSFYNNEISEKSEIFDDQFSVERPDGSNFTLKIRSTKLEDSAMYFCASNVAVSTGELFFGEGSRLTVL.

The gene calls are TRBV24-1 and TRBJ2-7; possibly TRBD1 for D (5 bases). The CDR3 extends over 13 amino acids. V was shortened by 3 bases and J by 7 bases, with 12 bases between the two germline ends. Germline assignment: CDR1 KGHDR and CDR2 SFDVKD. This CDR3 is CATSDRGAREQYF. CDR3 in DNA: TGTGCCACCAGTGATAGGGGTGCTCGGGAGCAGTACTTC.

The genes are TRBV19 and TRBJ2-2; D may be TRBD2 (6 bases). V was trimmed by 7 bases and J by 3 bases, leaving 15 bases between them. CDR1 LNHDA and CDR2 SQIVND come from the germline V gene (reference sequence). This CDR3 has 15 amino acids. CDR3 protein: CASTLGGLDTGELFF. In DNA form, the CDR3 reads TGTGCCAGTACCCTTGGAGGGTTGGACACCGGGGAGCTGTTTTTT.

The J gene is TRBJ1-1, the V gene TRBV2; 8 nucleotides align to TRBD1. With V trimmed by 2 bases and J by 4 bases, 0 bases remained unmatched. Germline CDR1 and CDR2: SNHLY and FYNNEI. This CDR3 contains 13 residues. CDR3 protein: CASSETGGTEAFF. CDR3 coding DNA: TGTGCCAGCAGTGAAACAGGGGGCACTGAAGCTTTCTTT.

The rearrangement joins TRBV2 to TRBJ2-4, with D perhaps TRBD2 (6 bases). Germline loops: CDR1 SNHLY, CDR2 FYNNEI. The CDR3 runs 13 residues. Trimming took off 6 bases at V and 15 bases at J, with 21 bases between the two ends. CDR3 sequence (DNA): TGTGCCAGCAGGGGGGGAAGCCAGCTTGGATGGTACTTC. Translated: CASRGGSQLGWYF.

V gene TRBV3-1 (or the pseudogene TRBV3-2) combines with J gene TRBJ1-5; no firm D call. The germline CDR1 and CDR2 sequences are LGHDT and YNNKEL (reference sequence). V shed 0 bases and J shed 0 bases, with 12 bases lying between them. CDR3 length: 17 amino acids. The CDR3 region is CASSQDGRSYSNQPQHF. DNA for the CDR3: TGTGCCAGCAGCCAAGATGGTCGATCCTATAGCAATCAGCCCCAGCATTTT.

This clone was seen only once. The CDR3 nucleotides read TGTGCCACCGGGACCCGACAGGCCTACGAGCAGTACTTC. Its translation is CATGTRQAYEQYF. J is TRBJ2-7 and V is TRBV5-6; D is possibly TRBD1 (6 bases). The CDR3 loop spans 13 amino acids. V lost 9 bases to trimming and J lost 2 bases, with 15 bases between them. Germline V lookup: CDR1 SGHDT, CDR2 YYEEEE.

The V gene is TRBV5-1, the J gene TRBJ1-2, with 8 bases matching TRBD1. Germline V lookup: CDR1 SGHRS, CDR2 YFSETQ. The trim removed 2 bases at V and 5 bases at J, leaving 5 bases unmatched. The CDR3 has 14 amino acids. CDR3 loop: CASSFTDRGYGYTF. In DNA form, the CDR3 reads TGCGCCAGCAGCTTCACAGACAGGGGATATGGCTACACCTTC.

The gene calls are TRBV6-6 and TRBJ2-6, with D uncertain. This CDR3 has 16 residues. Germline V gives CDR1 MNHNY, CDR2 SVGAGI (reference sequence). The ends were cut back, 0 bases at V and 1 base at J, with 7 bases in the middle. DNA of the CDR3: TGTGCCAGCAGTTACTCGAGTGGTTCTGGGGCCAACGTCCTGACTTTC. Encoded protein: CASSYSSGSGANVLTF.

This sequence joins TRBV5-1 and TRBJ2-4, with D perhaps TRBD2 (6 bases). The germline CDR1 and CDR2 sequences are SGHRS and YFSETQ. Trimming cost V 3 bases and J 0 bases, with 7 bases left between them. This CDR3 contains 14 residues. The CDR3 DNA sequence: TGCGCCAGCAGCTCGGGAGTAGCCAAAAACATTCAGTACTTC. Amino acid sequence: CASSSGVAKNIQYF.

The CDR3 spells CASSYPSDRGGYGYTF. DNA for the CDR3: TGTGCCAGCAGTTACCCCTCGGACAGGGGAGGGTATGGCTACACCTTC. V usage is TRBV6-6 and J usage is TRBJ1-2; 9 bases map to TRBD1. V lost 2 bases, J lost 5 bases, and 9 bases stayed unmatched. This CDR3 has 16 residues. Germline assignment: CDR1 MNHNY and CDR2 SVGAGI (reference sequence).

The J gene is TRBJ1-2, the V gene TRBV7-2; D is possibly TRBD1 (6 bases). The CDR3 contains 16 residues. Germline CDR1 reads SGHTA; CDR2 reads FQGNSA. V was clipped by 7 bases and J by 4 bases, with 22 bases between them. CDR3 sequence (DNA): TGTGCCAGCACCATAGACCCCCTTGCAGGGGTCTATGGCTACACCTTC. Residues: CASTIDPLAGVYGYTF.

The V call is TRBV5-1, the J call TRBJ2-6, with D maybe TRBD2 (6 bases). The length of the CDR3 is 16 residues. Per the germline V gene, CDR1 is SGHRS and CDR2 is YFSETQ. Trimming cost V 2 bases and J 2 bases, with 11 bases left between them. CDR3 region: CASSLGSGAGANVLTF. DNA for the CDR3: TGCGCCAGCAGCTTAGGTTCGGGGGCTGGGGCCAACGTCCTGACTTTC.

The chain links TRBV9 to TRBJ2-7; D is perhaps TRBD1 (6 bases). Germline V gives CDR1 SGDLS, CDR2 YYNGEE. CDR3 length: 16 residues. V was pared by 4 bases and J by 0 bases, with 17 bases between. The CDR3 DNA is TGTGCCAGCAGCCCATCCCCGACAGGAACCTCCTACGAGCAGTACTTC. Translating it yields CASSPSPTGTSYEQYF.

This clone was detected once. The V call is TRBV7-4, the J call TRBJ1-5; D perhaps matches TRBD1 (5 bases). The V end was cut by 1 base, the J end by 4 bases, with 8 bases between. The V gene's germline CDR1 is SGHVT and CDR2 SQSDAQ. This CDR3 spans 14 amino acids. In DNA, the CDR3 is TGTGCCAGCAGCTTAGGGGGCCAAAATCAGCCCCAGCATTTT. Protein sequence: CASSLGGQNQPQHF.

V and J are TRBV6-5 and TRBJ1-1; no clear D gene. The CDR3 has 11 amino acids. Germline V gene sequence: CDR1 MNHEY, CDR2 SVGAGI. Trimming stripped 7 bases from V and 2 bases from J, with 5 bases between. The CDR3 reads CASTLNTEAFF. The CDR3 DNA reads as TGTGCCAGCACCCTAAACACTGAAGCTTTCTTT.

The rearrangement joins TRBV20-1 to TRBJ1-1; D gene uncertain. Trimming removed 5 bases at V and 1 base at J, with 2 bases between. Germline loops: CDR1 DFQATT, CDR2 SNEGSKA (reference sequence). The CDR3 has 10 residues. The CDR3 DNA reads TGCAGTGCTCAGAACACTGAAGCTTTCTTT. Translated, it gives CSAQNTEAFF.

The chain recombines TRBV11-3 with TRBJ2-3; no clear D gene. The CDR3 runs 14 residues. Trimming stripped 0 bases from V and 1 base from J, with 5 bases between. Germline V CDR1 and CDR2: SGHNT, YENEEA. The CDR3 sequence is CASSLDTGTDTQYF. CDR3 bases: TGTGCCAGCAGCTTAGACACAGGCACAGATACGCAGTATTTT. Variable domain in full (rest from reference TRBV11-3 and TRBJ2-3): EAGVVQSPRYKIIEKKQPVAFWCNPISGHNTLYWYLQNLGQGPELLIRYENEEAVDDSQLPKDRFSAERLKGVDSTLKIQPAELGDSAVYLCASSLDTGTDTQYFGPGTRLTVL.

The chain employs TRBV9 and TRBJ2-7; D may be TRBD2 (5 bases). This CDR3 has 16 residues. The germline V gene has CDR1 SGDLS and CDR2 YYNGEE. Trimming pared 0 bases from V and 0 bases from J, leaving 13 bases between. CDR3 nucleotides: TGTGCCAGCAGCGTAGGGGGTAGCGTCACCTCCTACGAGCAGTACTTC. Translated, it gives CASSVGGSVTSYEQYF.

The rearrangement uses TRBV16 and TRBJ1-2; tentatively, D is TRBD1 (5 bases). V gave up 3 bases and J gave up 4 bases, with 12 bases separating them. Germline CDR1 and CDR2: KGHSY and FQNENV. The length of the CDR3 is 14 residues. The CDR3 region has the DNA TGTGCCAGCAGCCATGGCGGGGGTGGCTATGGCTACACCTTC. As protein: CASSHGGGGYGYTF.

The chain couples TRBV12-5 to TRBJ2-2; 10 positions match TRBD2. V gave up 1 base and J gave up 5 bases; unmatched junction bases: 4. The CDR3 is made up of 16 amino acids. The germline V gene encodes CDR1 LGHNT and CDR2 FRNRAP. DNA of the CDR3: TGTGCTAGTGGTTTGGCCCGGACTAGCGGTACCGGGGAGCTGTTTTTT. Amino acids: CASGLARTSGTGELFF.

The chain couples TRBV9 to TRBJ2-7; D perhaps matches TRBD2 (5 bases). The V gene lost 2 bases and the J gene lost 6 bases, with 18 bases spanning the gap. The CDR3 has 15 residues. Germline V gene lookup returns CDR1 SGDLS and CDR2 YYNGEE. This CDR3 reads CASSVQPGRASEQYF. In DNA, the CDR3 is TGTGCCAGCAGCGTCCAACCGGGGAGAGCCTCCGAGCAGTACTTC.

The chain links TRBV5-1 to TRBJ1-1, with D possibly TRBD1 on 5 matching bases. Germline CDR1 SGHRS, CDR2 YFSETQ. The CDR3 covers 13 residues. Trimming took off 4 bases at V and 5 bases at J, with 12 bases between the two ends. The CDR3 region is CASSTGWKTEAFF. For the CDR3, the DNA is TGCGCCAGCAGCACAGGTTGGAAGACTGAAGCTTTCTTT.